This is a list of T cell receptor beta chains from one sample in a study of blood T cells in healthy people across ages. In TCRdb, the 5' RACE reads were re-called with MiXCR into one record per CDR3 protein. The sample consists of around 990,000 distinct CDR3 sequences, around 27% of them appearing once. This sample was also put to use in a study of T cells of mothers and their children.

Sequenced sample: blood. These receptors were taken from a girl aged 2 to 9 in good health. The CDR3 runs from the conserved cysteine through the conserved F or W. D genes are given only for firm matches. Part of the rows lack a size; the others show once, few, many or a class for expanded clones.

V gene	CDR3 length	D gene	J gene	clone size	CDR3 DNA	CDR3 protein
TRBV4-2	14	-	TRBJ2-4	-	TGTGCCAGCAGCCAACTTCTAGCCAAAAACATTCAGTACTTC	CASSQLLAKNIQYF
TRBV6-2/TRBV6-3	17	-	TRBJ2-3	few	TGTGCCAGCAGTAAGTCCGATTCAACCCGGCTCACAGATACGCAGTATTTT	CASSKSDSTRLTDTQYF
TRBV29-1	16	-	TRBJ1-2	-	TGCAGCGTTGAGGGGACCACGGGAACTCTGGACTATGGCTACACCTTC	CSVEGTTGTLDYGYTF
TRBV6-2/TRBV6-3	14	-	TRBJ2-1	-	TGTGCCACCAAAAAGGAGTCCCTTGTAGGTGAGCAGTTCTTC	CATKKESLVGEQFF
TRBV11-2	15	-	TRBJ2-2	-	TGTGCCAGCAGTTTGCCGCCCAGAAACACCGGGGAGCTGTTTTTT	CASSLPPRNTGELFF
TRBV4-3	17	-	TRBJ2-3	-	TGCGCCAGCAGCCAATGGGCTGGGAGGGGGCTCACAGATACGCAGTATTTT	CASSQWAGRGLTDTQYF
TRBV12-3/TRBV12-4	16	-	TRBJ2-6	-	TGTGCCAGCAGTTCCAGAACAAGCTCTGGGGCCAACGTCCTGACTTTC	CASSSRTSSGANVLTF
TRBV7-9	17	TRBD2	TRBJ2-1	many	TGTGCCAGCAGCTTAGTAGCGACTAGCGGATTTGACAATGAGCAGTTCTTC	CASSLVATSGFDNEQFF
TRBV20-1	11	-	TRBJ2-1	few	TGCAGTGCTAGTCAGAGCAATGAGCAGTTCTTC	CSASQSNEQFF
TRBV7-2	15	TRBD1	TRBJ1-1	-	TGTGCCAGCAGCAGAGGGGGCGCTTGGAACACTGAAGCTTTCTTT	CASSRGGAWNTEAFF
TRBV20-1	14	-	TRBJ2-1	-	TGCAGTGCTAGGGCTAGCACCTCCTACAATGAGCAGTTCTTC	CSARASTSYNEQFF
TRBV20-1	17	TRBD1	TRBJ1-2	-	TGCAGTGCTAGAATCTTTAAGGGGGCAGCGGCTAACTATGGCTACACCTTC	CSARIFKGAAANYGYTF
TRBV7-9	13	-	TRBJ2-1	-	TGTGCCAGCAGCCAAAGGGGGGGAAATGAGCAGTTCTTC	CASSQRGGNEQFF
TRBV7-3	15	-	TRBJ2-5	-	TGTGCCAGCAGCTCGGGGACAACCCTCCAAGAGACCCAGTACTTC	CASSSGTTLQETQYF
TRBV7-6	12	-	TRBJ2-3	-	TGTGCCAGCAGCCCTTTAGTAGATACGCAGTATTTT	CASSPLVDTQYF
TRBV20-1	15	-	TRBJ2-1	-	TGCAGTGCTAGGAACGCTGAGAGCTCCTACAATGAGCAGTTCTTC	CSARNAESSYNEQFF
TRBV28	16	TRBD1	TRBJ2-7	few	TGTGCCAGCGGCCCCAGGAACCGGGACAGGTCCTACGAGCAGTACTTC	CASGPRNRDRSYEQYF
TRBV7-9	15	-	TRBJ1-3	-	TGTGCCAGCAGCTTCTACGCAGGGACTGGAAACACCATATATTTT	CASSFYAGTGNTIYF
TRBV12-3/TRBV12-4	13	-	TRBJ1-2	-	TGTGCCAGCAGTTACCGCCCCGACTATGGCTACACCTTC	CASSYRPDYGYTF
TRBV29-1	10	-	TRBJ2-3	many	TGCAGCGTTCCCTTGGGCACGCAGTATTTT	CSVPLGTQYF
TRBV2	14	-	TRBJ2-2	-	TGTGCCAGCAGTGAAGCACGTTTGTCCGGGGAGCTGTTTTTT	CASSEARLSGELFF
TRBV9	16	-	TRBJ2-6	few	TGTGCCAGCAGCGTAGTAGTCCTCTCTGGGGCCAACGTCCTGACTTTC	CASSVVVLSGANVLTF
TRBV12-3/TRBV12-4	14	-	TRBJ2-4	few	TGTGCCAGCAGTTTGGCAGGGTCCAAAAACATTCAGTACTTC	CASSLAGSKNIQYF
TRBV2	14	TRBD2	TRBJ2-7	few	TGTGCCATCTTGACTAGCGGGAGTTGGGGCGAGCAGTACTTC	CAILTSGSWGEQYF
TRBV20-1	14	TRBD2	TRBJ2-1	-	TGCAGTGCCTTCCGACTAGCGGGAGGGAATGAGCAGTTCTTC	CSAFRLAGGNEQFF
TRBV7-9	13	-	TRBJ2-7	-	TGTGCCAGCAGCTTAGCACTGGGGGACGAGCAGTACTTC	CASSLALGDEQYF
TRBV20-1	18	TRBD2	TRBJ2-1	few	TGCAGTGCTAGCCGGACTAGCGGGAGAGTGGGTGGATCGGGTGAGCAGTTCTTC	CSASRTSGRVGGSGEQFF
TRBV29-1	13	-	TRBJ2-5	few	TGCAGCGTTGGTAATGCAGGGGAAGAGACCCAGTACTTC	CSVGNAGEETQYF
TRBV7-9	14	-	TRBJ2-1	once	TGTGCCCTAGGCCCCAGCCCCTTAGACAATGAGCAGCTCTTC	CALGPSPLDNEQLF
TRBV28	15	TRBD2	TRBJ2-3	few	TGTGCCAGCAGTGCGGGAGTCCCTAGCACAGATACGCAGTATTTT	CASSAGVPSTDTQYF
TRBV28	15	-	TRBJ1-4	few	TGTGCCAGCAGCCCCCCACCGCCTGACAGTGAAAAACTGTTTTTT	CASSPPPPDSEKLFF
TRBV11-1	17	-	TRBJ2-7	few	TGTGCCAGCAGCTTATCGACAGGCGCGCCTTCGATCTACGAGCAGTACTTC	CASSLSTGAPSIYEQYF
TRBV12-3/TRBV12-4	13	-	TRBJ2-5	-	TGTGCCAGCAGTTTATGGGGGGTACAGACCCAGTACTTC	CASSLWGVQTQYF
TRBV5-1	14	TRBD2	TRBJ2-3	many	TGCGCCAGCAGCCCTGGGACTAGCGCAGATACGCAGTATTTT	CASSPGTSADTQYF
TRBV28	16	-	TRBJ1-5	few	TGTGCCAGCAGTTTATTGACTCAAAACGTTAATCAGCCCCAGCATTTT	CASSLLTQNVNQPQHF
TRBV12-5	13	-	TRBJ1-1	few	TGTGCTAGTGGTTTTAACCTGGGGACTGAAGCTTTCTTT	CASGFNLGTEAFF
TRBV19	14	-	TRBJ2-1	few	TGTGCCAGTAGTATTACGGGTAACTACAATGGGCAGTTCTTC	CASSITGNYNGQFF
TRBV9	15	TRBD1	TRBJ2-1	-	TGTGCCAGCAGCGCGGAGGGACAGGGGTTCAATGAGCAGTTCTTC	CASSAEGQGFNEQFF
TRBV25-1	15	-	TRBJ2-2	-	TGTGCCAGCAGTGAACACACTACGAACACCGGGGAGCTGTTTTTT	CASSEHTTNTGELFF
TRBV28	14	TRBD1	TRBJ2-7	few	TGTGCCAGCAGTTTCCGGGACAGGGGCCCCGAGCAGTACTTC	CASSFRDRGPEQYF